These 4 T cell receptor beta chains originate from one sample sequenced in a study of cytomegalovirus exposure and HLA in healthy donors. The PCR made use of 60 Vbeta and 13 Jbeta primers. TCRdb's table, derived via immunoSEQ multiplex PCR, lists solely in-frame clones and lacks some. Seen here are roughly 130,000 clones, roughly 70% observed once, and the top ten hold 2.1%. The sequencing sample was made of PBMCs. The receptors were sampled from a woman aged 40 to 49 in good health and CMV-seropositive.

The rearrangement links TRBV5-6 to TRBJ2-7, with TRBD1 matching 7 bases. The CDR3 has 15 amino acids. Germline lookup yields CDR1 SGHDT and CDR2 YYEEEE. Trimming cost V 6 bases and J 1 base; bases outside gene matches: 10. The CDR3 region is CASTRVPDRSYEQYF. The CDR3 DNA reads as TGTGCCAGCACCCGGGTACCGGACAGGTCCTACGAGCAGTACTTC.

This clone was picked up a small number of times. The chain uses TRBV4-2 and TRBJ2-3; 9 bases match TRBD2. The V segment lost 0 bases and the J segment 7 bases; nucleotides outside the gene matches: 11. This CDR3 is 17 amino acids long. Looked up from germline, CDR1 is LGHNA and CDR2 is YNFKEQ. The CDR3 sequence is CASSQESSGGLQNTQYF. DNA for the CDR3: TGTGCCAGCAGCCAAGAGTCGAGCGGGGGGTTACAAAATACGCAGTATTTT.

This clone was counted once. The chain joins TRBV7-2 to TRBJ2-7; the D is unclear. Germline V gene sequence: CDR1 SGHTA, CDR2 FQGNSA. This CDR3 is 15 amino acids long. Trimming left V 1 base short and J 0 bases short, with 10 bases between. The DNA of the CDR3 is TGTGCCAGCAGCTTAGAGCTGATAGACTCCTACGAGCAGTACTTC. Translated, it gives CASSLELIDSYEQYF.

This rearrangement joins TRBV5-1 to TRBJ1-4; the match to TRBD1 covers 8 bases. The CDR3 runs to 21 residues. Germline CDR1 and CDR2: SGHRS and YFSETQ. V dropped 3 bases and J dropped 6; count of bases not matched to a gene: 25. CDR3 loop: CASSSDLSGYRGSQRDEKLFF. The CDR3 region has the DNA TGCGCCAGCAGCTCCGATCTGTCCGGGTACAGGGGGTCGCAGAGGGATGAAAAACTGTTTTTT.